These T cell receptor beta chains were read from a single sample in a study of blood T cell repertoires in COVID-19. TCRdb's table, derived via immunoSEQ multiplex PCR, lists solely in-frame clones and lacks some. This table holds roughly 110,000 clones, about four fifths found once. The sequencing input was peripheral blood. These receptors all come from a human donor in a cohort sampled during active COVID-19. The CDR3 runs from the conserved cysteine through the conserved F or W. Fields, in order: clone size, J gene, D gene, V gene, CDR3 DNA, CDR3 protein. D genes are given only for firm matches. A clone size is listed for some rows: how often the clone was seen (once, few, many), or a class if it is expanded.

>NA|TRBJ2-5|NA|TRBV30
TGTGCCTGGGACCGTCGATCTTTTCGGCAGGGACAAGAGACCCAGTACTTC
CAWDRRSFRQGQETQYF
>NA|TRBJ2-7|NA|TRBV4-3
TGCGCCAGCAGCCAAGATCGCGCCTACGAGCAGTACTTC
CASSQDRAYEQYF
>few|TRBJ1-1|NA|TRBV28
TGTGCCAGCAGTTGGCGGGCTGAAGCTTTCTTT
CASSWRAEAFF
>few|TRBJ2-7|TRBD1|TRBV6-6
TGTGCCAGCAGGTACCGGGACAGGGTTGACGAGCAGTACTTC
CASRYRDRVDEQYF
>medium-sized|TRBJ2-7|NA|TRBV3-1/TRBV3-2
TGTGCCAGCAGCGGGAGTTCCGAGCAGTACTTC
CASSGSSEQYF
>NA|TRBJ1-6|TRBD1|TRBV7-9
TGTGCCAGCAGTCGTGGACAGGGTTTGAATTCACCCCTCCACTTT
CASSRGQGLNSPLHF
>NA|TRBJ1-5|NA|TRBV28
TGTGCCAGCAGTTTAGGACAGAGCAATCAGCCCCAGCATTTT
CASSLGQSNQPQHF
>NA|TRBJ2-1|TRBD1|TRBV9
TGTGCCAGCACCGTATCCGGGACAGGCTACAATGAGCAGTTCTTC
CASTVSGTGYNEQFF
>NA|TRBJ2-2|TRBD2|TRBV7-2
TGTGCCAGCAGCTTAGACAGGACTAGTCTTACCGGGGAGCTGTTTTTT
CASSLDRTSLTGELFF
>NA|TRBJ2-7|TRBD2|TRBV5-6
TGTGCCAGCAGCTTTGGGACTAGCGGACCCATCTACGAGCAGTACTTC
CASSFGTSGPIYEQYF
>NA|TRBJ2-2|NA|TRBV7-8
TGTGCCAGCAGCCGGACTTGGTCTGGCGGGGAGCTGTTTTTT
CASSRTWSGGELFF
>NA|TRBJ1-1|TRBD1|TRBV6-5
TGTGCCAGCAGTAGGGACAGGGGGGGCACTGAAGCTTTCTTT
CASSRDRGGTEAFF
>NA|TRBJ1-2|NA|TRBV6-2/TRBV6-3
TGTGCCAGCAGTCCCACAGGGAACAGCTATGGCTACACCTTC
CASSPTGNSYGYTF
>once|TRBJ2-7|NA|TRBV15
TGTGCCACCAGCAGAGATGTCACAGTTGGCGAGCAGTACTTC
CATSRDVTVGEQYF
>NA|TRBJ2-3|TRBD2|TRBV7-2
TGTGCCAGCAGCTTGGGCGGGAGGGCTAGCACAGATACGCAGTATTTT
CASSLGGRASTDTQYF
>NA|TRBJ2-5|NA|TRBV18
TGTGCCAGCTCACCACTCTCAGGAAACAGTCAAGAGACCCAGTACTTC
CASSPLSGNSQETQYF
>NA|TRBJ2-3|TRBD2|TRBV9
TGTGCCAGCAGTCCAACTAGCGGGAGTACAGATACGCAGTATTTT
CASSPTSGSTDTQYF
>NA|TRBJ2-5|NA|TRBV28
TGTGCCAGCAGTTTGCTGGGTTCGCGGGAGACCCAGTACTTC
CASSLLGSRETQYF
>NA|TRBJ2-7|NA|TRBV4-3
TGCGCCAGCAGCCAAGTTCTGAGGGAGCCCTACGAGCAGTACTTC
CASSQVLREPYEQYF
>NA|TRBJ1-2|NA|TRBV6-1
TGTGCCAGCAGTGAACTGGCAGGGAAAGGCTACACCTTC
CASSELAGKGYTF
>NA|TRBJ1-6|TRBD1|TRBV6-5
TGTGCCAGCAGCGGGGACAGCTCACCCCTCCACTTT
CASSGDSSPLHF
>NA|TRBJ1-2|NA|TRBV28
TGTGCCAGCAGTTCTAGCGGGACGGGAGGGGGCTACACCTTC
CASSSSGTGGGYTF
>NA|TRBJ2-2|TRBD1|TRBV2
TGTGCCAGCAGTAGAAGGACAGGGGGGTTCACCGGGGAGCTGTTTTTT
CASSRRTGGFTGELFF
>once|TRBJ1-2|NA|TRBV5-4
TGTGCCAGCAGCTTGCCCAGGGAAGTATATGGCTACACCTTC
CASSLPREVYGYTF
>NA|TRBJ1-2|NA|TRBV9
TGTGCCAGCAGCTTCCCGGGACTCCAGCGAGGCTACACCTTC
CASSFPGLQRGYTF
>NA|TRBJ2-7|TRBD1|TRBV5-1
TGCGCCAGCAGCGTTAACAGGGGGCTCTACGAGCAGTACTTC
CASSVNRGLYEQYF
>NA|TRBJ2-1|TRBD1|TRBV2
TGTGCCAGCGGTGGACAGGGCTACAATGAGCAGTTCTTC
CASGGQGYNEQFF
>NA|TRBJ1-1|NA|TRBV5-1
TGCGCCAGCAGCGCTAATTCCGGGTCTTTTTACGGAGCTTTCTTT
CASSANSGSFYGAFF
>NA|TRBJ1-5|TRBD1|TRBV5-1
TGCGCCAGCAGCTTGACACCGGGACAGGGGGAGCCCCAGCATTTT
CASSLTPGQGEPQHF
>NA|TRBJ2-7|NA|TRBV7-8
TGTGCCAGCAGCCCTGGGGCACAGGGTGAGACAAACCCCTACGAGCAGTACTTC
CASSPGAQGETNPYEQYF
>NA|TRBJ2-6|NA|TRBV11-2
TGTGCCAGCAGCAGGCAGGGATATGGGGCCAACGTCCTGACTTTC
CASSRQGYGANVLTF
>NA|TRBJ1-1|TRBD1|TRBV3-1/TRBV3-2
TGTGCCAGCAGCCCTGGAGATAGGACAGGGACTCCCTTGAACACTGAAGCTTTCTTT
CASSPGDRTGTPLNTEAFF
>NA|TRBJ1-2|NA|TRBV2
TGTGCCAGCAGCCCCCGACAGGAAACCTATGGCTACACCTTC
CASSPRQETYGYTF
>NA|TRBJ2-2|NA|TRBV29-1
TGCAGCGTTGTCGAAACAGGGTACAACACCGGGGAGCTGTTTTTT
CSVVETGYNTGELFF
>NA|TRBJ2-2|NA|TRBV5-8
TGTGCCAGCAGCTTGGACAGTTCAAACACCGGGGAGCTGTTTTTT
CASSLDSSNTGELFF
>NA|TRBJ2-7|NA|TRBV6-6
TGTGCCAGCAGTTACCCGGACAGAGTGGTCGAGCAGTACTTC
CASSYPDRVVEQYF
>NA|TRBJ1-3|NA|TRBV5-6
TGTGCCAGCAGCTTCCGGGTAGGTGGAAACACCATATATTTT
CASSFRVGGNTIYF
>NA|TRBJ1-2|NA|TRBV19
TGTGCCAACCCGGTAGAGGGTAATGGCTACACCTTC
CANPVEGNGYTF
>NA|TRBJ1-2|TRBD1|TRBV11-1
TGTGCCAGCACCTCAGGGGGCACCTATGGCTACACCTTC
CASTSGGTYGYTF
>NA|TRBJ2-7|NA|TRBV5-6
TGTGCCAGCAGCTTGGGGGCCCTCCACGAGCAGTACTTC
CASSLGALHEQYF
>NA|TRBJ1-2|NA|TRBV19
TGTGCCAGTAGTCCTGCCCGGACAGCCTATGGCTACACCTTC
CASSPARTAYGYTF
>NA|TRBJ1-1|NA|TRBV3-1/TRBV3-2
TGTGCCAGCAGTCAGGGGTGGAGCACTGAAGCTTTCTTT
CASSQGWSTEAFF
>NA|TRBJ1-6|NA|TRBV6-5
TGTGCCAGCAGAACAGGGACAAATTCACCCCTCCACTTT
CASRTGTNSPLHF
>NA|TRBJ2-7|NA|TRBV21-1
TGTGCCGCCCCAGAGCAGGAGGGACAGGGGAACTACGAGCAGTACTTC
CAAPEQEGQGNYEQYF
>NA|TRBJ2-1|TRBD1|TRBV2
TGTGCCAGCAGTGGACAGGGGGCAGGAGAGCAGTTCTTC
CASSGQGAGEQFF
>NA|TRBJ2-7|NA|TRBV4-3
TGCGCCAGCAGCCAAGCCTACGTGGGACTTTCATCCTACGAGCAGTACTTC
CASSQAYVGLSSYEQYF
>NA|TRBJ1-6|NA|TRBV5-1
TGCGCCAGCAGCCCGATGACAACTGTGGATTCACCCCTCCACTTT
CASSPMTTVDSPLHF
>NA|TRBJ1-1|TRBD1|TRBV5-4
TGTGCCAGCAGCCCTCGACAGGGAGAGGACACTGAAGCTTTCTTT
CASSPRQGEDTEAFF
>NA|TRBJ2-7|NA|TRBV28
TGTGCCAGCTTGGGAGTCGGCGAGCAGTACTTC
CASLGVGEQYF
>once|TRBJ2-7|NA|TRBV4-2
TGTGCCAGCAGCCAAGATTTGTCCAGGGTAGGCTACGAGCAGTACTTC
CASSQDLSRVGYEQYF
>NA|TRBJ1-1|NA|TRBV9
NA
CASSVGFGTGTLF
>once|TRBJ1-1|TRBD1|TRBV6-5
TGTGCCAGCAGCCTTACGGGACAGGGGGGGTCTGAAGCTTTCTTT
CASSLTGQGGSEAFF
>NA|TRBJ2-5|NA|TRBV11-2
TGTGCCAGCAGCTCCCGGGGCAGGGGCGTCCAAGAGACCCAGTACTTC
CASSSRGRGVQETQYF
>NA|TRBJ1-1|TRBD1|TRBV6-5
TGTGCCAGCAGTACCGGGACAGGCATGAACACTGAAGCTTTCTTT
CASSTGTGMNTEAFF
>NA|TRBJ2-7|NA|TRBV7-2
TGTGCCAGCAGCCCCCGGTCAAGTCAGTACTTC
CASSPRSSQYF